Sequencing of this T cell receptor (beta chain) was carried out in a study of shared clonotypes between healthy human individuals. Study-wide results and limits: It was the non-shared clonotypes that had lower generation probabilities than clonotypes shared by all four donors. Incompleteness in sorted-subset sequencing, despite large depth, was shown by rarefaction.

Measured with immunoSEQ multiplex PCR; TCRdb has only the in-frame clones, and not every one. The sample shows about 380,000 clones, about 96% of them seen only once. The V gene lost 9 bases and the J gene lost 4 bases, with 19 bases spanning the gap. Germline-derived CDR1 and CDR2 are SGHDN and FVKESK. This CDR3 has 15 amino acids. Comment on this clone: Its antigen is unknown.

The sequenced material came from memory CD8+ T cells sorted from blood. Subset meaning: CD45RO+ cells pooled with CCR7-negative TemRA cells. The chain employs TRBV14 and TRBJ1-5, with D possibly being TRBD1 (5 bases). The sequence was obtained from a man under 40 in good health. DNA for the CDR3: TGTGCCAGGGTCATCCAGGGTAGGAAAAATCAGCCCCAGCATTTT. Translation: CARVIQGRKNQPQHF.